This TCR beta chain was found in a study of graft-versus-host responses after intestinal transplantation. As for the study in general: Transplants were multivisceral, liver-intestinal, or isolated intestinal. General study results and limits: The highest levels of circulating GvH clones went along with early declines in HvG clones after transplant. Researchers found GvH clones in recipient marrow, and some showed up first in ileum or blood.

The count of this clone is one. Its specificity is not known. The CDR3 covers 14 residues. V lost 3 bases to trimming and J lost 3 bases; unmatched junction nucleotides: 5. Per germline, CDR1 SNHLY and CDR2 FYNNEI. TCRdb's table, derived via immunoSEQ multiplex PCR, lists solely in-frame clones and lacks some. The repertoire holds under 90,000 clones, with around 90% as singletons. The receptor was isolated from a human donor who was the organ donor for an intestinal transplant. This chain links TRBV2 with TRBJ2-7; TRBD1 matches at 7 bases. The input for sequencing was unstimulated CD8+ T cells sorted from spleen or lymph node cells, taken before transplant. This CDR3 reads CASSDDRGLYEQYV. Written as DNA, the CDR3 is TGTGCCAGCAGTGATGATAGGGGGCTCTACGAGCAGTACGTC.